This passage covers 14 T cell receptor beta chains from one sample sequenced in a study of spatial heterogeneity in lung cancer (dated by TCRdb to the late 2010s). Preparation of the library involved 5' RACE. This sample was sequenced with a NextSeq 500. TCRdb itself trimmed the public reads at Q25 with fastp, ran MiXCR and retained productive beta chains. Identical CDR3 proteins give one entry, which carries the most common genes and DNA. Here the sample has roughly 10,000 distinct CDR3 sequences; roughly a quarter occur a single time. The ten largest clones capture 33% of the sample. The meaning of the sample's time point label: sample taken at primary tumor resection. TCR sequencing used whole RNA extracted from tumor and nontumor lung tissue, or from cryopreserved PBMC samples, without cell sorting. Sequenced material: PBMCs, taken at surgery. Receptors were obtained from a female donor with early-stage non-small cell lung cancer.

This sequence joins TRBV18 and TRBJ1-5; D not resolved. The CDR3 extends over 15 amino acids. The V end was cut by 2 bases, the J end by 0 bases, with 8 bases between. Germline V CDR1 and CDR2: KGHSH, LQKENI. The CDR3 region has the DNA TGTGCCAGCTCACCATCGGGTATTAGCAATCAGCCCCAGCATTTT. Protein sequence: CASSPSGISNQPQHF. Full variable domain (missing parts from reference TRBV18 and TRBJ1-5): NAGVMQNPRHLVRRRGQEARLRCSPMKGHSHVYWYRQLPEEGLKFMVYLQKENIIDESGMPKERFSAEFPKEGPSILRIQQVVRGDSAAYFCASSPSGISNQPQHFGDGTRLSIL.

V gene TRBV10-1 combines with J gene TRBJ1-2; no clear D. The CDR3 sequence is 12 residues long. In germline, CDR1 is WNHNN, CDR2 SYGVQD (reference sequence). V lost 3 bases and J 6 bases, leaving 8 bases between the germline ends. The CDR3 spells CASSDRFDGYTF. The CDR3 DNA reads TGCGCCAGCAGTGACAGATTTGATGGCTACACCTTC.

The V call is TRBV15, the J call TRBJ2-7, with 7 positions matching TRBD2. The length of the CDR3 is 19 residues. The V gene's germline CDR1 is LNHNV and CDR2 YYDKDF (reference sequence). V lost 0 bases, J lost 9 bases, and 23 bases stayed unmatched. The CDR3 nucleotides are TGTGCCACCAGCAGAGATGGGCCAGTTCGAGGTAGCGGGCTAACGGGGCAGTACTTC. As protein: CATSRDGPVRGSGLTGQYF.

This clonotype was recorded a few times. The rearrangement joins TRBV6-2 or TRBV6-3 to TRBJ1-2; 7 nucleotides align to TRBD1. The CDR3 sequence is 16 residues long. From germline, CDR1 is MNHEY and CDR2 SVGEGT. V shed 5 bases, J shed 4 bases, and the junction held 13 bases outside the gene matches. The CDR3 region has the DNA TGTGCCAGCAGTCCCGATTTGACAGGGAGCCTCTATGGCTACACCTTC. Amino acid sequence: CASSPDLTGSLYGYTF.

The chain employs TRBV5-1 and TRBJ1-2, with D possibly TRBD1 on 6 matching bases. With 0 bases removed from V and 3 bases from J, the gap between germline ends came to 12 bases. The length of the CDR3 is 15 residues. Germline V gene lookup returns CDR1 SGHRS and CDR2 YFSETQ. The CDR3 DNA sequence: TGCGCCAGCAGCTTGGACAGGGCTTCTCACTATGGCTACACCTTC. The encoded protein is CASSLDRASHYGYTF.

By share, this clonotype counts as medium-sized. The chain employs TRBV7-8 and TRBJ2-7; 8 positions match TRBD1. Unmatched junction bases numbered 5, after V lost 7 bases and J lost 0 bases. Germline assignment: CDR1 SGHVS and CDR2 FQNEAQ. The CDR3 has 14 amino acids. CDR3 loop: CASIRTGSSYEQYF. The CDR3 nucleotides read TGTGCCAGCATCCGGACAGGGAGCTCCTACGAGCAGTACTTC.

Worth noting for this clonotype: A much bigger clone sits one base away, suggesting this may be a read error. The CDR3 ends on some other residue instead of the conserved phenylalanine or tryptophan, so this is likely a read error. The genes are TRBV19 and TRBJ2-3; TRBD1 matches 9 bases. The CDR3 extends over 14 amino acids. The trim removed 6 bases at V and 5 bases at J, leaving 6 bases unmatched. Germline loops: CDR1 LNHDA, CDR2 SQIVND (reference sequence). The CDR3: CASSWTGALDTQYY. The CDR3, as DNA: TGTGCCAGTAGCTGGACAGGGGCGCTAGATACGCAGTATTAT.

In its sample, this clonotype is medium-sized. The chain joins TRBV18 to TRBJ2-3; D is uncertain. Germline V CDR1 and CDR2: KGHSH, LQKENI. V gave up 0 bases and J gave up 1 base, with 8 bases separating them. This CDR3 region has 15 residues. The CDR3 DNA reads as TGTGCCAGCTCACCACCGTTTAGTGGCACAGATACGCAGTATTTT. Amino acid sequence: CASSPPFSGTDTQYF.

This clonotype was observed at least ten times. This rearrangement joins TRBV3-1 to TRBJ2-7; D gene ambiguous. The V end was cut by 0 bases, the J end by 0 bases, with 6 bases between. From germline, CDR1 is LGHDT and CDR2 YNNKEL (reference sequence). The CDR3 extends over 14 amino acids. The CDR3: CASSQEYNSYEQYF. The CDR3, as DNA: TGTGCCAGCAGCCAAGAATACAACTCCTACGAGCAGTACTTC.

The CDR3 coding sequence is TGCAGCGTGAAACCCTCTGGAAACACCATATATTTT. This gives the protein CSVKPSGNTIYF. The J gene is TRBJ1-3, the V gene TRBV29-1; D is uncertain. This CDR3 is built from 12 residues. The germline V gene encodes CDR1 SQVTM and CDR2 ANQGSEA. Deletions cut 6 bases from V and 0 bases from J, with 6 bases between.

The gene calls are TRBV5-4 and TRBJ2-5, with 9 bases fitting TRBD2. The CDR3 is 14 residues long. The germline gives CDR1 SGHNT, CDR2 YYREEE (reference sequence). The junction had 6 bases not matched to a gene; V was cut back by 5 bases and J by 4 bases. CDR3 sequence (DNA): TGTGCCAGCAGTTCACATAGCGGGAGAGAGACCCAGTACTTC. It translates to CASSSHSGRETQYF.

There are a few counts of this clonotype. V is TRBV7-2 and J is TRBJ2-1, with 13 nucleotides matching TRBD2. CDR3 length: 15 residues. Germline V gene data show CDR1 as SGHTA and CDR2 as FQGNSA. The junction had 6 bases not matched to a gene; V was cut back by 4 bases and J by 9 bases. The CDR3 spells CASSWTSGSIGEQFF. Here the CDR3 DNA reads TGTGCCAGCAGCTGGACTAGCGGGAGTATCGGTGAGCAGTTCTTC.

This clonotype has just a few counts. The chain combines TRBV18 with TRBJ2-7; D may match TRBD1 or TRBD2 (5 bases each). CDR3 size: 14 residues. V lost 6 bases and J 0 bases, leaving 12 bases between the germline ends. CDR1 is KGHSH and CDR2 is LQKENI in the germline V gene. CDR3 bases: TGTGCCAGCTCCCCGGGGCAGAGCTCCTACGAGCAGTACTTC. Its translation: CASSPGQSSYEQYF.

At least ten counts were recorded for this clonotype. The chain is built from TRBV12-3 or TRBV12-4 and TRBJ2-3, with TRBD2 as a possible D gene (5 bases). The CDR3 totals 14 residues. V lost 6 bases to trimming and J lost 6 bases, with 16 bases between them. The CDR3 DNA reads as TGTGCCAGCAGCCGGCGGGTTAACCGGGATACGCAGTATTTT. It specifies CASSRRVNRDTQYF.